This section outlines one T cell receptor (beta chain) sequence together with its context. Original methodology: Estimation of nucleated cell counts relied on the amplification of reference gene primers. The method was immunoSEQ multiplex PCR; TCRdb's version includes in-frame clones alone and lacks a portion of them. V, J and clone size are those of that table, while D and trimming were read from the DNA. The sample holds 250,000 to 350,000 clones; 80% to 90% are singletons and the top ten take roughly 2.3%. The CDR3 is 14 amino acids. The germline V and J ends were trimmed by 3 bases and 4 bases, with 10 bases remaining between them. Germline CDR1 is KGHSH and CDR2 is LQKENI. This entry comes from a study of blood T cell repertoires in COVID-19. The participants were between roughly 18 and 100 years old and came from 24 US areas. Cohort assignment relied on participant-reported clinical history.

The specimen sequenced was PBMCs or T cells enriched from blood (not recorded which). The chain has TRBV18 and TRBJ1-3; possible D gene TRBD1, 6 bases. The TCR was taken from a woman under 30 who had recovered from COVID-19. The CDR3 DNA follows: TGTGCCAGCTCACCCCAGGGGCCCGGAAACACCATATATTTT. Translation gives CASSPQGPGNTIYF.